This TCR beta chain was profiled in a study of cytomegalovirus exposure and HLA in healthy donors. In the study overall: An early release of data contained roughly 90 million unique TCRs, which came from HLA-typed donors. The study's findings and limits: Rare TCR sequences dominated, though some public TCRs recurred in many donors. The authors judged a highly shared variant cluster likely a sequencing artifact.

This CDR3 comprises 14 residues. The germline gives CDR1 MNHEY, CDR2 SVGAGI. J lost 12 bases, V lost 6 bases, and 6 bases had no gene match. With regard to this clone: No antigen is known for it.

The PCR employed 60 Vbeta primers together with 13 Jbeta primers. Profiling relied on immunoSEQ multiplex PCR, and the TCRdb table lists in-frame clones only, not all of them. The table records approximately 140,000 clones, about three quarters of them present only once. The chain carries TRBV6-5 and TRBJ2-6, with 12 positions matching TRBD1. This sequence was found in a female donor in good health and CMV-seronegative. The material sequenced was PBMCs. The CDR3 DNA follows: TGTGCCAGCAGGGGACAGGGGGCGCACGGCGTCCTGACTTTC. It encodes CASRGQGAHGVLTF.